This T cell receptor (beta chain) was recorded in a study of cytomegalovirus exposure and HLA in healthy donors (dated by TCRdb to the late 2010s). A note on the overall study: An earlier analysis of roughly 610 of the donors reported approximately 300 Gb of sequence data and approximately 120 million unique TCR beta sequences obtained from about 179 million T cells. An early release that covered more than 550 HLA-typed donors contained approximately 300 gigabases of sequencing data and roughly 84 million unique TCR sequences. Among the 398 genotyped donors, around 81% belonged to the genetic ancestry cluster associated with self-reported Caucasian donors. The aim of the study was to test whether cataloging public T cell receptors could identify signatures of past pathogen exposure. The study used immunosequencing to profile the T cell repertoires of hundreds of subjects and linked those repertoires to cytomegalovirus serostatus. Along with the 666-subject first cohort, a separate validation cohort of 120 different subjects was used. To predict cytomegalovirus infection status, the study brought together high-throughput TCR immunosequencing, statistical association of individual TCRs with disease status, and machine learning. A later analysis re-examined previously published TCR beta repertoires from 600 to 700 donors and added high-resolution HLA genotyping to investigate patterns of TCR occurrence. The later analysis used no new phenotypic data to find candidate immune exposures, relying instead on TCR beta sequences and their occurrence across donors. In an earlier analysis of around 540 of the donors, high-throughput TCR beta sequencing was used to judge whether each TCR beta V gene segment behaved as functional or pseudogenic. Alongside the repertoire data, information on donor age, sex, ethnicity and CMV serostatus was compiled. A later genetic analysis used genome-wide SNP genotypes for about 60% of the roughly 700 donors, treating that subset as a discovery cohort. Every repertoire in the discovery cohort had been generated on one and the same sequencing platform. HLA typing included class I and class II loci at four-digit resolution. The number of typed donors differed by locus: roughly 620-630 for A, B, C, DRB1 and DQB1; some 500 for DQA1; around 580 for DPA1; and around 450 for DPB1. Roughly 5 DR-DQ haplotypes were handled as single units for association and clustering, since linkage in the cohort was strong. Among over 350 genotyped donors of the cohort, an average of approximately 250,000 unique TCR beta nucleotide sequences were sequenced per donor, roughly 18% of them non-productive.

In total, 500 to 700 healthy bone marrow donors made up the cohort. At the time of sampling, all cohort members were nominally healthy, though unrecorded immune exposures were likely present. The donor tested CMV seropositive, placing the donor among the 289 seropositive members of the cohort. A peripheral blood sample was provided by each donor, and peripheral blood mononuclear cells were used for TCR beta sequencing. Genomic DNA was extracted from the blood cell samples with the Qiagen DNeasy Blood Extraction Kit. V sheds 0 bases and J sheds 2 bases, leaving 12 bases between their ends. The germline V gene yields SGHRS for CDR1 and YFSETQ for CDR2. The CDR3 holds 16 amino acids from the cysteine to the phenylalanine. The DNA shown is the 48-base CDR3, in frame from base 1. Receptors were amplified or captured by the immunoSEQ multiplex PCR assay. For the multiplex PCR, a mixture combining 60 forward primers for TCR Vbeta segments and 13 reverse primers for TCR Jbeta segments was used. The CDR3 region of rearranged TCR beta genes was amplified from genomic DNA by a multiplex PCR assay. The Illumina HiSeq System was used to sequence the amplified TCR beta libraries as 87-base-pair reads. For the original study's pipeline: A later analysis tallied about 77 million unique TCR beta chains across the approximately 670 repertoires, and roughly 11 million of those chains were shared by two or more donors. Raw reads were error-corrected and collapsed into unique sequences by a nearest-neighbor algorithm in which closely related sequences were merged to remove PCR and sequencing errors. To assign V, D and J gene segments, CDR3 sequences were aligned to IMGT reference sequences. For a sequence to be retained, a match of at least six nucleotides was required to both a V gene segment and a J gene segment. A rearrangement was called productive if the CDR3 had no stop codons and remained in frame with V and J, and every other rearrangement was called non-productive. CDR3 was defined according to IMGT convention as the region running from the second conserved V-encoded cysteine to the conserved J-encoded phenylalanine. Sequences without an unambiguous match to a single V gene segment were excluded from the earlier analysis of several hundred of the donors. In an earlier analysis of roughly 500 of the donors, V segments were called functional above 56.7% productive rearrangements and were called segregating when the between-donor standard deviation exceeded 5%. To diagnose cytomegalovirus status from the catalog of TCR beta chain sequences, a statistical classification framework was built. A later analysis assigned V and J genes by comparing TCR nucleotide sequences with IMGT/GENE-DB human TR gene sequences. In a later analysis, CDR3 sequences and most-parsimonious VDJ recombination scenarios were assigned using the TCRdist pipeline. In a later analysis, every TCR beta chain was defined by the combination of its CDR3 amino acid sequence and its V-gene family, and reads without a unique V-gene family were dropped. As a way to deal with suspected cross-contamination and a sequencing artifact, a later analysis dropped hundreds of nucleotide sequences that were highly shared and had low generation probability. In a later analysis, a clonal expansion index was calculated for each public chain from normalized within-repertoire ranks of inferred template counts. In a later analysis, generation probabilities were computed with a VDJ recombination model fitted to out-of-frame rearrangements, and the resulting probabilities were checked against IGoR. In a later analysis, TCR-TCR, TCR-HLA and TCR-CMV co-occurrence was scored with hypergeometric tests, and a repertoire-size bias correction was applied to TCR pairs. To estimate false discovery rates, a later analysis permuted the HLA or CMV assignments 20 times. In a later analysis, co-occurring TCRs were grouped using DBSCAN, and TCRdist sequence similarity was added for clustering within HLA-allele-positive subsets. Repertoires with fewer than 30,000 or more than 120,000 public chains, plus five repertoires with anomalous nucleotide sharing, were excluded from co-occurrence clustering. TCRdb mirrors the immuneACCESS table, restricted to in-frame sequences. Some clones are absent from its copies; in checked studies, under half trace to an unresolved V gene, and the reason for the others is unknown. D and trimming were read from the DNA, whereas the V and J calls and clone size are those reported in that table. The sample profile shows roughly 90,000 clones; over 70% of them were found once. In total, the top ten clones hold around 24% of the sample.

Summary of the overall study and its limitations: In vitro tests confirmed that a few of the cytomegalovirus-associated TCR beta chains recognize cytomegalovirus antigens. In a later genetic analysis, fewer N-insertions in productive TCRs were reported among donors in an Asian-associated ancestry cluster than the approximately 670-donor mean. The classifier was reported to diagnose cytomegalovirus status with high specificity and sensitivity in both the original cohort and the validation cohort. Because HLA typing was missing for some donors at each locus, association tests included only the typed subset. CMV serostatus was the only immune exposure information available for the cohort. The 87-base-pair reads could not distinguish some IMGT-functional V segments, including TRBV6-2 and TRBV6-3, so those segments were excluded. According to a later analysis, most CMV-associated TCR beta chains appeared to be HLA-restricted, and the HLA associations seemed to be driven largely by CMV exposure. In this cohort, only TCR beta chains were sequenced, and detectable features were limited by the absence of alpha or paired-chain data. Most TCR sequences were observed very rarely across donors, whereas some public TCRs were present in many individuals. Correlated functional status among segregating V segments might reflect linkage disequilibrium, but an unknown experimental factor could not be ruled out. According to a later analysis, parvovirus B19, influenza, CMV and Epstein-Barr virus appeared linked to several top co-occurrence clusters. Specific HLA alleles were associated with 16,951 TCR beta sequences at a false discovery rate of 0.05 in a later analysis. A further reported finding was that TCR beta sequences accurately predicted the HLA-A and HLA-B alleles for most subjects in the first cohort. In the study, some 180 TCR beta chains were listed as associated with cytomegalovirus. In an earlier analysis of approximately 590 of the donors, most TCR beta V segments were observed in productive rearrangements about 87% or about 30% of the time, broadly matching IMGT annotations. A later analysis found that TCR association rates varied across HLA loci, with DRB1 alleles showing the most associated TCRs and HLA-C alleles the fewest. Assigning TCR associations to individual alleles was difficult when HLA alleles, especially DR and DQ, strongly co-occurred. Sequencing depth was assumed to be roughly uniform across donors in the presence/absence analyses, though that assumption may not hold. In a later genetic analysis, a missense DCLRE1C variant was associated with V-gene and J-gene trimming of TCR beta chains, and the association was replicated in an independent cohort. In a later analysis, HLA-associated TCR beta chains were found to be more clonally expanded and to have lower generation probabilities than equally common non-associated chains. The earlier analysis of 450 to 700 of the donors excluded 15 to 20 rarely observed V segments, including chromosome 9 orphons, because counts were too low. A cluster of highly shared sequence variants was judged likely to be a technical artifact of the sequencing pipeline. The authors suggested that the approach could potentially be extended to other disease states and immunological phenotypes.

As regards this clone: Which antigen it targets is not known. Base qualities are not recorded, but no much larger clone differs from it by a single base.

This chain is built from TRBV5-1 and TRBJ2-1; the D gene cannot be named for sure. The sample taken for sequencing was PBMCs. The TCR comes from a man between 25 and 39 years old in good health and CMV-seropositive. The DNA sequence is as follows: TGCGCCAGCAGCTTGGTTTTTGCAGGCGCCTACAATGAGCAGTTCTTC. The resulting protein is CASSLVFAGAYNEQFF.